This T cell receptor beta chain was sequenced in a study of shared clonotypes between healthy human individuals. Study-wide findings and caveats: Limited genetic and exposure-history diversity came from having few donors.

Remarks on this clone: Its antigen is not identified.

Sorted-subset replicate PCR reactions were performed with around 200 ng DNA, corresponding to tens of thousands of T cell genomes. Per the original methods: ImmunoSEQ only sent back junction sequences with no quality scores, so filtering was done differently. TCRdb's copy holds only in-frame clones and misses some; the assay was immunoSEQ multiplex PCR. V, J and clone size were drawn from that table, and D and trimming were deduced from the DNA. Among millions of clones listed, under 95% were seen once. Per the germline V gene, CDR1 is MNHNS and CDR2 is SASEGT. V gave up 3 bases and J gave up 8 bases; unmatched junction bases: 5. The CDR3 is made up of 14 amino acids. The naive CD8 fraction comprised CD45RO-negative cells positively selected for CCR7 and excluded terminally differentiated effector memory CD45RA+ cells. The donors were all Caucasian adults (living in Nashville, Tennessee).

The chain links TRBV6-1 to TRBJ2-1; 9 bases map to TRBD1. The specimen sequenced was naive CD8+ T cells from PBMCs. This clonotype was obtained from a man aged 18 to 29 in good health. Some clones in this sample may be carry-over from other donors' samples. The CDR3 reads CASSEDRGIHEQFF. The CDR3 DNA sequence: TGTGCCAGCAGTGAGGACAGGGGTATCCATGAGCAGTTCTTC.